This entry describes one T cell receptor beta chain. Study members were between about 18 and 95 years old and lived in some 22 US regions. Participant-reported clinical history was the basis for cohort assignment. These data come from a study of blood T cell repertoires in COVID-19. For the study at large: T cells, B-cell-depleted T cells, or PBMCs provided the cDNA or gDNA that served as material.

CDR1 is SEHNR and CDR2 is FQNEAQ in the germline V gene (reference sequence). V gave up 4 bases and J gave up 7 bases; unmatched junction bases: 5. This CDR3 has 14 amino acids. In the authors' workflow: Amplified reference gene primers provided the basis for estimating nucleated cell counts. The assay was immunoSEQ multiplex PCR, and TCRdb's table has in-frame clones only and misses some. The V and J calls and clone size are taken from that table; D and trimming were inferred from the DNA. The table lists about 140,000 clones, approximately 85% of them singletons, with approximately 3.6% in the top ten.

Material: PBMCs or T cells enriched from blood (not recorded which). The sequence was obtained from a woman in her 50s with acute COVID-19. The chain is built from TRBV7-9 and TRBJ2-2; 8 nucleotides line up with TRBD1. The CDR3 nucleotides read TGTGCCAGCAGCTCAGGGGGCTTTGGCGGGGAGCTGTTTTTT. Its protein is CASSSGGFGGELFF.